What follows are 10 T cell receptor beta chains derived from one specimen sequenced in a study of CD8+CD57+ T cells in acquired aplastic anemia. It was genomic DNA that served as the template for profiling TCR beta VDJ and CDR3. TCRdb analysed the reads with MiXCR anew, one entry per CDR3 protein. This sample carries over 150,000 distinct CDR3 sequences, about 70% of them seen once, and the ten largest clones take about 50%. Sequencing involved patients with CD8+CD57+ cell expansion previously shown by flow cytometry. Sequencing input: sorted CD4+, CD8+, or CD8+CD57+ T cells (not recorded which) from PBMCs. The receptors here all came from a human donor with aplastic anemia.

V is TRBV9 and J is TRBJ1-4; TRBD1 is a possible D gene (6 bases). There are 13 residues in the CDR3. V was pared by 3 bases and J by 10 bases, with 13 bases between. CDR1 is SGDLS, CDR2 YYNGEE, per germline. The CDR3 here is CASSGGQRGKLFF. The CDR3 DNA reads as TGTGCCAGCAGCGGAGGACAGCGGGGAAAACTGTTTTTT. Filled out from reference TRBV9 and TRBJ1-4, the complete variable domain reads DSGVTQTPKHLITATGQRVTLRCSPRSGDLSVYWYQQSLDQGLQFLIQYYNGEERAKGNILERFSAQQFPDLHSELNLSSLELGDSALYFCASSGGQRGKLFFGSGTQLSVL.

This rearrangement joins TRBV7-9 to TRBJ2-5; 7 positions match TRBD1. This CDR3 is built from 12 residues. The V and J ends lost 5 bases and 4 bases, in that order; junction bases with no gene match: 1. The germline gives CDR1 SEHNR, CDR2 FQNEAQ (reference sequence). CDR3 in amino acids: CASSRTGETQYF. In nucleotides, the CDR3 is TGTGCCAGCAGCCGGACAGGAGAGACCCAGTACTTC.

The CDR3 region is CATSRDRISVSDTQYF. The CDR3 coding sequence is TGTGCCACCAGCAGAGACCGTATCAGCGTCTCAGATACGCAGTATTTT. The chain combines TRBV15 with TRBJ2-3; the D is unclear. Germline V gene sequence: CDR1 LNHNV, CDR2 YYDKDF (reference sequence). The V end lost 0 bases, the J end lost 4 bases, and 14 bases lay between the germline ends. There are 16 residues in the CDR3. Variable domain in full (rest from reference TRBV15 and TRBJ2-3): DAMVIQNPRYQVTQFGKPVTLSCSQTLNHNVMYWYQQKSSQAPKLLFHYYDKDFNNEADTPDNFQSRRPNTSFCFLDIRSPGLGDTAMYLCATSRDRISVSDTQYFGPGTRLTVL.

About this clonotype itself: Relative to the germline gene, one junction end is altered; a read error may explain this. The J gene is TRBJ2-6, the V gene TRBV15; perhaps TRBD1 as D (5 bases). The CDR3 consists of 17 residues. Germline CDR1 and CDR2: LNHNV and YYDKDF (reference sequence). CDR3 nucleotides: TGTGCCGCCAGCAGCCAAGCTAAGGGGACTGGGGCCAACGTCCTGACTTTC. As protein: CAASSQAKGTGANVLTF.

The rearrangement joins TRBV2 to TRBJ1-1; D is unresolved. Germline-derived CDR1 and CDR2 are SNHLY and FYNNEI. V was trimmed by 9 bases and J by 0 bases, leaving 11 bases between them. CDR3 length equals 13 residues. CDR3 DNA: TGTGCCAGTTATAGGGCCATGAACACTGAAGCTTTCTTT. This codes for CASYRAMNTEAFF.

The CDR3 DNA follows: TGTGCCACCAGCAGAGCGAGGGGAGCTAACTATGGCTACACCTTC. The encoded protein is CATSRARGANYGYTF. The chain recombines TRBV15 with TRBJ1-2; D possibly corresponds to TRBD1 (5 bases). CDR1 is LNHNV and CDR2 is YYDKDF in the germline V gene (reference sequence). Deletions cut 1 base from V and 0 bases from J, with 9 bases between. CDR3 length: 15 amino acids.

The chain joins TRBV24-1 to TRBJ2-1, with no clear D. V dropped 4 bases and J dropped 6 bases, with 18 bases sitting between them. Per germline, CDR1 KGHDR and CDR2 SFDVKD. This CDR3 contains 16 residues. This CDR3 is CATSDPGTTASNEQFF. The CDR3 nucleotides read TGTGCCACCAGTGACCCGGGCACAACGGCCTCCAATGAGCAGTTCTTC.

The V and J genes are TRBV9 and TRBJ2-1; 13 nucleotides align to TRBD2. Losses at the gene ends were 3 bases for V and 6 bases for J; bases not matched to a gene: 9. From germline, CDR1 is SGDLS and CDR2 YYNGEE. This CDR3 spans 17 amino acids. The chain's CDR3 is CASSASSGTSGVNEQFF. For the CDR3, the DNA is TGTGCCAGCAGCGCCTCTTCCGGGACTAGCGGGGTCAATGAGCAGTTCTTC.

The genes are TRBV7-2 and TRBJ2-7; either TRBD1 or TRBD2 may supply D (5 bases each). CDR1 is SGHTA, CDR2 FQGNSA, per germline. Trimming left V 5 bases short and J 6 bases short, with 17 bases between. The length of the CDR3 is 14 residues. CDR3 protein: CASSPRDRTGEQYF. In nucleotides, the CDR3 is TGTGCCAGCAGCCCGAGGGACCGCACGGGCGAGCAGTACTTC.

This clonotype has a handful of counts. This rearrangement joins TRBV5-1 to TRBJ2-3, with 8 bases that match TRBD1. Germline lookup yields CDR1 SGHRS and CDR2 YFSETQ. V was clipped by 0 bases and J by 1 base; unmatched bases: 4. The CDR3 totals 16 residues. The CDR3 sequence: CASSLVTGVGTDTQYF. The CDR3 DNA reads TGCGCCAGCAGCTTGGTGACAGGGGTTGGCACAGATACGCAGTATTTT.